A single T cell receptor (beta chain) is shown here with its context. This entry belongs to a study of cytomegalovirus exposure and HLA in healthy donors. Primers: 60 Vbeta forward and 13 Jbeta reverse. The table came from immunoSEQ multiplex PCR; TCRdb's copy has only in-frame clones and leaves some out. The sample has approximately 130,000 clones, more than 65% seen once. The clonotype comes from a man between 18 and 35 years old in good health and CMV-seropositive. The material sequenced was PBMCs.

CDR3 sequence: CASTLFSGQVLTEQYF. The CDR3 coding sequence is TGTGCCAGCACCCTCTTCAGCGGGCAGGTACTTACGGAGCAGTACTTC. The chain recombines TRBV11-2 with TRBJ2-7, with TRBD2 as a possible D gene (6 bases). The CDR3 totals 16 residues. The V end lost 7 bases, the J end lost 7 bases, and 26 bases lay between the germline ends. The germline V gene has CDR1 SGHAT and CDR2 FQNNGV. Full variable domain (missing parts from reference TRBV11-2 and TRBJ2-7): EAGVAQSPRYKIIEKRQSVAFWCNPISGHATLYWYQQILGQGPKLLIQFQNNGVVDDSQLPKDRFSAERLKGVDSTLKIQPAKLEDSAVYLCASTLFSGQVLTEQYFGPGTRLTVT.